This T cell receptor beta chain was sequenced for a study of CD4 T cells in relation to SARS-CoV-2 and coronaviruses. About the research overall: TCR beta CDR3s were sequenced after roughly ten-day antigen culture of PBMCs. The restricting HLA molecule for shared crossreactive spike epitopes was mapped.

The CDR3 totals 15 residues. Trimming shortened V by 2 bases and J by 0 bases, and 10 bases separated the two germline ends. CDR1 is LGHDT and CDR2 is YNNKEL in the germline V gene (reference sequence). The assay was immunoSEQ multiplex PCR, and TCRdb's table has in-frame clones only and misses some. The table shows just over 25,000 clones, with 60% to 80% occurring only once. This clone was counted once. Its target is unknown. CD4+ T cells from unexposed donors were obtained before the COVID-19 pandemic (2011-2018). The cells were cultured for around ten days before CD4+ T cells were isolated. As cell numbers allowed, unexposed-donor CD4+ T cells faced SARS-CoV-2 S/N and four cold-coronavirus spikes.

Sequencing was carried out using CD4+ T cells from PBMCs, cultured in vitro. The clonotype originates from a human donor in good health. The V call is TRBV3-1 (or the pseudogene TRBV3-2), the J call TRBJ2-5; D uncertain. In DNA form, the CDR3 reads TGTGCCAGCAGCCAACCCTATGGGAACCAAGAGACCCAGTACTTC. Translated: CASSQPYGNQETQYF.